This TCR beta chain comes out of a study of cytomegalovirus exposure and HLA in healthy donors (dated by TCRdb to about 2017). In the study overall: An earlier analysis of 587 of the donors reported 276 Gb of sequence data and 117 million unique TCR beta sequences obtained from approximately 180 million T cells. An early release covering approximately 600 HLA-typed donors comprised around 300 gigabases of sequencing data and some 79 million unique TCR sequences. The genetic ancestry cluster associated with self-reported Caucasian donors included about 84% of the roughly 360 genotyped donors. The aim of the study was to test whether cataloging public T cell receptors could identify signatures of past pathogen exposure. Using immunosequencing, the study profiled T cell repertoires from 550 to 750 subjects and related those repertoires to cytomegalovirus serostatus. In addition to the first cohort of approximately 650 subjects, a separate validation cohort of approximately 130 different subjects was used. High-throughput TCR immunosequencing, statistical association of individual TCRs with disease status, and machine learning were combined to predict cytomegalovirus infection status. In a later analysis, previously published TCR beta repertoires from 500 to 750 donors were re-analyzed and high-resolution HLA genotyping was added so that TCR occurrence patterns could be studied. The later analysis used no new phenotypic data to find candidate immune exposures, relying instead on TCR beta sequences and their occurrence across donors. To decide whether each TCR beta V gene segment behaved as functional or pseudogenic, an earlier analysis of several hundred of the donors relied on high-throughput TCR beta sequencing. Donor age, sex, ethnicity and CMV serostatus were collected together with the repertoire data. Genome-wide SNP genotypes for about three fifths of the roughly 670 donors were used in a later genetic analysis, which treated that subset as a discovery cohort. Every discovery cohort repertoire had been produced on one sequencing platform. HLA typing covered class I and class II loci at four-digit resolution. The number of donors typed differed by locus, with roughly 620-630 for A, B, C, DRB1 and DQB1, 522 for DQA1, approximately 570 for DPA1, and 472 for DPB1. Five DR-DQ haplotypes were treated as single units for association and clustering because of strong linkage in the cohort. Among some 400 genotyped donors of the cohort, an average of about 240,000 unique TCR beta nucleotide sequences were sequenced per donor, about a sixth of them non-productive.

The germline V gene sets CDR1 to SGHTS and CDR2 to YDEGEE. The CDR3 numbers 13 residues from cysteine through phenylalanine. Only the CDR3 DNA is retained, 39 bases long and in frame from the first base. V and J are truncated by 4 bases and 4 bases respectively, leaving an intervening sequence of 11 bases. Broad study findings and their caveats: The study gave a list of around 170 TCR beta chains associated with cytomegalovirus. Only TCR beta chains were sequenced in this cohort, and the absence of alpha or paired-chain data limited detectable features. The 87-base-pair reads could not distinguish some IMGT-functional V segments, including TRBV6-2 and TRBV6-3, so those segments were excluded. Strong co-occurrence of HLA alleles, especially DR and DQ, made assigning TCR associations to individual alleles difficult. Immune exposure information for the cohort was limited to CMV serostatus. Most CMV-associated TCR beta chains appeared to be HLA-restricted in a later analysis, and the HLA associations seemed to be driven largely by CMV exposure. Compared with equally common non-associated chains, HLA-associated TCR beta chains in a later analysis were more clonally expanded and had lower generation probabilities. According to a later analysis, parvovirus B19, influenza, CMV and Epstein-Barr virus appeared linked to several top co-occurrence clusters. V-gene and J-gene trimming of TCR beta chains was associated with a missense DCLRE1C variant in a later genetic analysis, and the association was replicated in an independent cohort. Sequencing depth was assumed to be roughly uniform across donors in the presence/absence analyses, though that assumption may not hold. The sequencing pipeline was judged likely to have produced a cluster of highly shared sequence variants as a technical artifact. The authors suggested that the approach could potentially be extended to other disease states and immunological phenotypes. In vitro tests confirmed that a few of the cytomegalovirus-associated TCR beta chains recognize cytomegalovirus antigens. In both the original and validation cohorts, the classifier was reported to diagnose cytomegalovirus status with high specificity and sensitivity. Correlated functional status among segregating V segments might be attributable to linkage disequilibrium, but an unknown experimental factor could not be ruled out. A further reported finding was that TCR beta sequences accurately predicted the HLA-A and HLA-B alleles for most subjects in the first cohort. In a later analysis, TCR association rates were found to vary across HLA loci, with the most associated TCRs seen for DRB1 alleles and the fewest for HLA-C alleles. Because HLA typing was missing for some donors at each locus, association tests included only the typed subset. Over 15 rarely observed V segments, including chromosome 9 orphons, were excluded from the earlier analysis of several hundred of the donors because counts were too low. In a later genetic analysis, fewer N-insertions in productive TCRs were reported among donors in an Asian-associated ancestry cluster than the 666-donor mean. Specific HLA alleles were associated with 15,000 to 20,000 TCR beta sequences at a false discovery rate of 0.05 in a later analysis. Most TCR sequences were seen in very few donors, while some public TCRs were found in many individuals. In an earlier analysis of some 540 of the donors, most TCR beta V segments appeared in productive rearrangements about 90% or about 30% of the time, broadly matching IMGT annotations.

A word on this clone: Its antigen remains undetermined. No base qualities exist here, and no much larger clone lies one base off it.

The cohort consisted of some 670 healthy bone marrow donors. At the time of sampling, every cohort member was nominally healthy, though immune exposures that went unrecorded were likely present. The donor was CMV seropositive and belonged to the group of 250 to 300 seropositive cohort members. A peripheral blood sample was collected from each donor, and TCR beta sequencing was performed on peripheral blood mononuclear cells. The Qiagen DNeasy Blood Extraction Kit was used to extract genomic DNA from the blood cell samples. The library came from the immunoSEQ multiplex PCR assay. For the multiplex PCR, a mixture combining 60 forward primers for TCR Vbeta segments and 13 reverse primers for TCR Jbeta segments was used. The CDR3 region of rearranged TCR beta genes was amplified from genomic DNA with a multiplex PCR assay. The Illumina HiSeq System was used to sequence the amplified TCR beta libraries as 87-base-pair reads. On the study's bioinformatics: Across the 640 or so repertoires, a later analysis counted some 81 million unique TCR beta chains, 9.5 million to 13 million of which were shared by at least two donors. A nearest-neighbor algorithm error-corrected the raw reads and collapsed the reads into unique sequences, merging closely related sequences to remove PCR and sequencing errors. CDR3 sequences were aligned to IMGT reference sequences to assign V, D and J gene segments. For a sequence to be retained, a match of at least six nucleotides to both a V gene segment and a J gene segment was required. A rearrangement was called productive if the CDR3 had no stop codons and remained in frame with V and J, and every other rearrangement was called non-productive. CDR3 was defined according to IMGT convention as the region running from the second conserved V-encoded cysteine to the conserved J-encoded phenylalanine. The earlier analysis of roughly 590 of the donors excluded any sequence lacking an unambiguous match to a single V gene segment. An earlier analysis of over 450 of the donors classified V segments as functional when productive rearrangements were above 56.7% and as segregating when the standard deviation between donors was above 5%. To diagnose cytomegalovirus status from the catalog of TCR beta chain sequences, a statistical classification framework was built. V and J gene assignment, in a later analysis, came from comparing TCR nucleotide sequences with IMGT/GENE-DB human TR gene sequences. In a later analysis, CDR3 sequences and most-parsimonious VDJ recombination scenarios were assigned using the TCRdist pipeline. A later analysis defined each TCR beta chain by its CDR3 amino acid sequence plus V-gene family, and excluded reads lacking a unique V-gene family. As a way to deal with suspected cross-contamination and a sequencing artifact, a later analysis dropped over 550 nucleotide sequences that were highly shared and had low generation probability. For each public chain, a later analysis derived a clonal expansion index from normalized ranks of inferred template counts within each repertoire. In a later analysis, generation probabilities were computed using a VDJ recombination model fitted to out-of-frame rearrangements, and the results were checked against IGoR. In a later analysis, hypergeometric tests were used to score TCR-TCR, TCR-HLA and TCR-CMV co-occurrence, with a repertoire-size bias correction applied to TCR pairs. In a later analysis, false discovery rates were estimated by permuting HLA or CMV assignments 20 times. In a later analysis, co-occurring TCRs were grouped with DBSCAN, and TCRdist sequence similarity was added when clustering was performed within HLA-allele-positive subsets. Co-occurrence clustering excluded repertoires with fewer than 30,000 or more than 120,000 public chains, plus five with anomalous nucleotide sharing. TCRdb stores this immuneACCESS table with in-frame sequences only. Part of the clones is absent; in the studies checked, under half of the shortfall reflects unresolved V genes, and no reason is known for the rest. The V and J calls and clone size come from that table; D and trimming were worked out from the DNA. The sample records 98,000 or so clones, about 9.5% of which are singletons. The top ten clonotypes cover approximately 6.1% of the sample.

The TCR sequence derives from a man aged 40-49 years in good health and CMV-seropositive. The sequence links TRBV5-8 to TRBJ1-2, with the D gene not clear enough to name. The sequenced sample was PBMCs. The CDR3 protein: CASSLRFGYGYTF. The DNA sequence is as follows: TGTGCCAGCAGCCTACGATTTGGCTATGGCTACACCTTC.